The 15 T cell receptor beta chains below come from one sample, sequenced in a study of T cell changes during pregnancy in multiple sclerosis. Sequencing used immunoSEQ multiplex PCR; TCRdb keeps in-frame clones, though not all of them. The table includes 85,000 to 130,000 clones, over 85% detected once. The sample was peripheral blood, taken in the second trimester of pregnancy. The receptors shown here come from a female donor with multiple sclerosis, enrolled in a pregnancy study.

This chain connects TRBV5-4 to TRBJ2-1; the match to TRBD1 covers 8 bases. Germline V gene lookup returns CDR1 SGHNT and CDR2 YYREEE (reference sequence). J lost 3 bases, V lost 4 bases, and 6 bases had no gene match. The CDR3 has 15 residues. The CDR3 DNA is TGTGCCAGCAGCCACCGGGACAGGCGCTACAATGAGCAGTTCTTC. The encoded protein is CASSHRDRRYNEQFF.

V is TRBV4-1 and J is TRBJ1-1; TRBD1 matches 9 bases. Germline V gene lookup returns CDR1 MGHRA and CDR2 YSYEKL. The CDR3 runs to 17 residues. The ends lost 0 bases at V and 4 bases at J; junction bases unmatched: 9. The CDR3 nucleotides read TGCGCCAGCAGCCAAGATGCGACAGGGGGATTGGGCACTGAAGCTTTCTTT. This translates into CASSQDATGGLGTEAFF.

A single count supports this clone. V gene TRBV28 combines with J gene TRBJ2-7, with 11 bases lining up with TRBD1. The CDR3 runs 14 residues. Germline CDR1 and CDR2: MDHEN and SYDVKM. V trimming: 6 bases; J trimming: 7 bases; junction bases outside the gene matches: 8. CDR3 region: CASSLGQGAFEQYF. CDR3 bases: TGTGCCAGCAGCCTAGGACAGGGGGCATTTGAGCAGTACTTC.

The chain recombines TRBV6-4 with TRBJ2-1; unclear D gene. The CDR3 loop spans 14 amino acids. The V end lost 6 bases, the J end lost 4 bases, and 13 bases lay between the germline ends. Germline V lookup: CDR1 MRHNA, CDR2 SNTAGT. CDR3 DNA sequence: TGTGCCAGCAGACTCGACATCGGTTACAATGAGCAGTTCTTC. Translation gives CASRLDIGYNEQFF.

This chain links TRBV19 with TRBJ2-2; tentative D call: TRBD1 (6 bases). The germline V gene encodes CDR1 LNHDA and CDR2 SQIVND (reference sequence). The V gene lost 3 bases and the J gene lost 6 bases, with 14 bases spanning the gap. The CDR3 is made up of 15 amino acids. CDR3 sequence: CASSMSRGEAGELFF. CDR3 in DNA: TGTGCCAGTAGTATGTCCAGGGGTGAAGCCGGGGAGCTGTTTTTT.

This sequence joins TRBV2 and TRBJ2-7, with a weak D call TRBD1 (5 bases). Germline V gives CDR1 SNHLY, CDR2 FYNNEI. This CDR3 is 13 amino acids long. V shed 6 bases and J shed 4 bases, with 13 bases lying between them. The CDR3 DNA reads TGTGCCAGCAGCGGTGGGGCGGCGTACGAGCAGTACTTC. Translated, it gives CASSGGAAYEQYF.

V usage is TRBV5-1 and J usage is TRBJ1-6; unclear D gene. The length of the CDR3 is 14 residues. Germline loops: CDR1 SGHRS, CDR2 YFSETQ. Trimming shortened V by 0 bases and J by 11 bases, and 12 bases separated the two germline ends. The CDR3 bases are TGCGCCAGCAGCTTGGGCGGATCCGTGGCACCCCTCCACTTT. Its protein is CASSLGGSVAPLHF.

This sequence joins TRBV19 and TRBJ1-5; D may be TRBD1 (5 bases). The CDR3 is 14 amino acids. Trimming cost V 7 bases and J 2 bases, with 12 bases left between them. Germline V gene data show CDR1 as LNHDA and CDR2 as SQIVND (reference sequence). The CDR3 DNA reads TGTGCCAGTACCGGCGGGGGGGGCAATCAGCCCCAGCATTTT. Its protein is CASTGGGGNQPQHF.

The chain is built from TRBV2 and TRBJ1-2, with D perhaps matching TRBD1 (6 bases). The V gene's germline CDR1 is SNHLY and CDR2 FYNNEI. This CDR3 has 15 amino acids. V lost 7 bases and J 0 bases, leaving 15 bases between the germline ends. CDR3 bases: TGTGCCAGCACTCAAAGGGGGACAACTAACTATGGCTACACCTTC. This encodes CASTQRGTTNYGYTF.

The chain is built from TRBV18 and TRBJ2-1; D remains ambiguous. There are 12 residues in the CDR3. The V end lost 3 bases, the J end lost 5 bases, and 5 bases lay between the germline ends. Germline CDR1 and CDR2: KGHSH and LQKENI. This CDR3 is CASSPQNNEQFF. The CDR3 DNA follows: TGTGCCAGCTCACCTCAGAACAATGAGCAGTTCTTC.

This clone has a handful of counts. V usage is TRBV18 and J usage is TRBJ1-2, with a weak D call TRBD1 (6 bases). Trimming took off 2 bases at V and 3 bases at J, with 16 bases between the two ends. The CDR3 has 16 amino acids. CDR1 KGHSH and CDR2 LQKENI come from the germline V gene. This CDR3 reads CASSPSRQEADYGYTF. DNA of the CDR3: TGTGCCAGCTCACCATCTCGACAGGAAGCAGACTATGGCTACACCTTC.

The chain links TRBV10-3 to TRBJ1-1; TRBD1 is a possible D gene (5 bases). Trimming cost V 4 bases and J 0 bases, with 9 bases left between them. From germline, CDR1 is ENHRY and CDR2 SYGVKD. The CDR3 sequence is 14 residues long. CDR3 region: CAISGDFLNTEAFF. CDR3 sequence (DNA): TGTGCCATCAGTGGGGACTTTCTGAACACTGAAGCTTTCTTT.

The gene calls are TRBV6-1 and TRBJ2-1; TRBD2 aligns across 7 bases. Looked up from germline, CDR1 is MNHNS and CDR2 is SASEGT. This CDR3 comprises 16 residues. After removal of 3 bases from V and 0 bases from J, the junction contained 5 bases not matched to a gene. The CDR3 loop reads CASSDMGLLSYNEQFF. The CDR3 coding sequence is TGTGCCAGCAGTGATATGGGACTACTCTCCTACAATGAGCAGTTCTTC.

The chain recombines TRBV19 with TRBJ1-1; 9 bases line up with TRBD1. There are 14 residues in the CDR3. Trimming removed 7 bases from V and 1 base from J; junction bases left unmatched: 4. Per the germline V gene, CDR1 is LNHDA and CDR2 is SQIVND (reference sequence). In nucleotides, the CDR3 is TGTGCCAGTACCTTGGGACAGGGGAACACTGAAGCTTTCTTT. This codes for CASTLGQGNTEAFF.

This clone was seen more than once but under ten times. This sequence joins TRBV7-6 and TRBJ2-2, with D uncertain. Germline V gives CDR1 SGHVS, CDR2 FNYEAQ. V was pared by 5 bases and J by 7 bases, with 11 bases between. This CDR3 region has 13 residues. CDR3 DNA sequence: TGTGCCAGCAGCATCACAGCAATCGGGGAGCTGTTTTTT. It translates to CASSITAIGELFF.